These T cell receptor beta chains were read from a single sample in a study of regulatory T cells in long-lasting Graves disease. TCRdb passed the multiplex PCR reads through MiXCR, listing each CDR3 protein once. The repertoire includes more than 350,000 distinct CDR3 sequences, 21% of them detected once, and roughly an eighth sits in the top ten. The starting material was peripheral blood mononuclear cells (PBMCs), obtained when the disease was refractory, from a patient treated with antithyroid drugs. These receptors were obtained from a female donor with Graves disease. CDR3s include the opening cysteine and the closing phenylalanine or tryptophan. Fields, in order: V gene, J gene, D gene, clone size, CDR3 DNA, CDR3 protein. The D gene is left open where the match is weak. Clone size, where shown, is once, few, many, or a class for clones that have expanded.

V gene: TRBV19
J gene: TRBJ2-6
D gene: TRBD1
clone size: -
CDR3 DNA: TGTGCCAGTAGTCTCGGACAGGACGCATCTGGGGCCAACGTCCTGACTTTC
CDR3 protein: CASSLGQDASGANVLTF

V gene: TRBV11-1
J gene: TRBJ2-7
D gene: -
clone size: many
CDR3 DNA: TGTGCCAGCCGGGGAGCCGGTCCCTACGAGCAGTACTTC
CDR3 protein: CASRGAGPYEQYF

V gene: TRBV6-8
J gene: TRBJ1-5
D gene: TRBD1
clone size: many
CDR3 DNA: TGTGCCAGCAGTTACTCGCGACAGGGGACCCAGCCCCAGCATTTT
CDR3 protein: CASSYSRQGTQPQHF

V gene: TRBV4-1
J gene: TRBJ1-1
D gene: TRBD1
clone size: -
CDR3 DNA: TGCGCCAGCAGACTTACAGGGGGCTACACTGAAGCTTTCTTT
CDR3 protein: CASRLTGGYTEAFF

V gene: TRBV27
J gene: TRBJ2-7
D gene: -
clone size: many
CDR3 DNA: TGTGCCAGCAGTTTTCTGGGCAGCACGCCCTCCGAGCAGTACTTC
CDR3 protein: CASSFLGSTPSEQYF

V gene: TRBV11-2
J gene: TRBJ2-2
D gene: -
clone size: many
CDR3 DNA: TGTGCCAGCAGCTTAGTAGGGGACGGCACCGGGGAGCTGTTTTTT
CDR3 protein: CASSLVGDGTGELFF

V gene: TRBV6-1
J gene: TRBJ1-2
D gene: -
clone size: many
CDR3 DNA: TGTGCCAGCACCCTCGGGACGGATGCCGGCTACACCTTC
CDR3 protein: CASTLGTDAGYTF

V gene: TRBV7-8
J gene: TRBJ2-2
D gene: TRBD2
clone size: -
CDR3 DNA: TGTGCCAGCAGCTTTCTCAGGACTAGCGCCACCGGGGAGCTGTTTTTT
CDR3 protein: CASSFLRTSATGELFF

V gene: TRBV4-1
J gene: TRBJ2-7
D gene: -
clone size: few
CDR3 DNA: TGCGCCAGCAGCCAAGGCTCAGACTACGAGCAGTACTTC
CDR3 protein: CASSQGSDYEQYF

V gene: TRBV5-6
J gene: TRBJ2-1
D gene: TRBD1
clone size: -
CDR3 DNA: TGTGCCAGCAGGGGACAGGGGGCCCCCTACAATGAGCAGTTCTTC
CDR3 protein: CASRGQGAPYNEQFF

V gene: TRBV7-9
J gene: TRBJ2-5
D gene: -
clone size: many
CDR3 DNA: TGTGCCAGCAGCTTAGTATTAACAGGGCTTCAAGAGACCCAGTACTTC
CDR3 protein: CASSLVLTGLQETQYF

V gene: TRBV18
J gene: TRBJ2-5
D gene: -
clone size: -
CDR3 DNA: TGTGCCAGCTCACCACCCCCGGTCGGAATCACCCAAGAGACCCAGTACTTC
CDR3 protein: CASSPPPVGITQETQYF

V gene: TRBV20-1
J gene: TRBJ2-7
D gene: TRBD1
clone size: few
CDR3 DNA: TGCAGTGCTCCTAACAGGGGGCAGAGCCCCGAGCAGTACTTC
CDR3 protein: CSAPNRGQSPEQYF

V gene: TRBV18
J gene: TRBJ2-2
D gene: -
clone size: -
CDR3 DNA: TGCGCCAGCTCACCACAGACCCTATGGTCTGCCGGGGAGCTGTTTTTT
CDR3 protein: CASSPQTLWSAGELFF

V gene: TRBV2
J gene: TRBJ1-1
D gene: -
clone size: many
CDR3 DNA: TGTGCCAGCAGTGAATTCCTGAACACTGAAGCTTTCTTT
CDR3 protein: CASSEFLNTEAFF

V gene: TRBV24-1
J gene: TRBJ2-3
D gene: -
clone size: once
CDR3 DNA: TGTGCCACCAGTGATTTCATCGGGTCAGATACGCAGTATTTT
CDR3 protein: CATSDFIGSDTQYF

V gene: TRBV28
J gene: TRBJ1-2
D gene: TRBD1
clone size: -
CDR3 DNA: TGTGCCAGCAGAGTGGACAGGGGACGCGGCTACACCTTC
CDR3 protein: CASRVDRGRGYTF

V gene: TRBV28
J gene: TRBJ2-3
D gene: TRBD2
clone size: many
CDR3 DNA: TGTGCCAGCAGTTTTACTAGCGGGAGCACAGATACGCAGTATTTT
CDR3 protein: CASSFTSGSTDTQYF

V gene: TRBV28
J gene: TRBJ1-1
D gene: -
clone size: many
CDR3 DNA: TGTGCCAGCAGTGAAGGGCGAGTCGGAGCTTTCTTT
CDR3 protein: CASSEGRVGAFF

V gene: TRBV27
J gene: TRBJ1-5
D gene: TRBD1
clone size: many
CDR3 DNA: TGTGCCAGCAGTGACCGACAGGGGAGGCAGCCCCAGCATTTT
CDR3 protein: CASSDRQGRQPQHF

V gene: TRBV4-1
J gene: TRBJ2-2
D gene: -
clone size: -
CDR3 DNA: TGCGCCAGCAGCCAAGATAGCTATCGAAGCGCGAACACCGGGGAGCTGTTTTTT
CDR3 protein: CASSQDSYRSANTGELFF

V gene: TRBV7-8
J gene: TRBJ1-5
D gene: -
clone size: many
CDR3 DNA: TGTGCCAGCAGAAGTGGGGTCGGTCAGCCCCAGCATTTT
CDR3 protein: CASRSGVGQPQHF

V gene: TRBV6-5
J gene: TRBJ2-7
D gene: -
clone size: many
CDR3 DNA: TGTGCCAGCAGTTACTCGGTCGCGGAGCAGTACTTC
CDR3 protein: CASSYSVAEQYF

V gene: TRBV24-1
J gene: TRBJ2-2
D gene: -
clone size: -
CDR3 DNA: TGTGCCACCAGTGATTTGCGGGGTGGGAAGAACACCGGGGAGCTGTTTTTT
CDR3 protein: CATSDLRGGKNTGELFF

V gene: TRBV6-1
J gene: TRBJ1-3
D gene: -
clone size: few
CDR3 DNA: TGTGCCAGCAGCGGGATAGGAAACACCATATATTTT
CDR3 protein: CASSGIGNTIYF

V gene: TRBV28
J gene: TRBJ1-2
D gene: -
clone size: many
CDR3 DNA: TGTGCCAGCAGTTTCCCAAGTTTCGGACAGAGTAACTATGGCTACACCTTC
CDR3 protein: CASSFPSFGQSNYGYTF

V gene: TRBV28
J gene: TRBJ1-5
D gene: -
clone size: many
CDR3 DNA: TGTGCCAGCAGTTTGTACGCAGGGCCAATGAAGCAGCCCCAGCATTTT
CDR3 protein: CASSLYAGPMKQPQHF

V gene: TRBV5-1
J gene: TRBJ1-1
D gene: TRBD1
clone size: many
CDR3 DNA: TGCGCCAGCAGTAAAGGACAGGGAAACACTGAAGCTTTCTTT
CDR3 protein: CASSKGQGNTEAFF

V gene: TRBV5-1
J gene: TRBJ2-3
D gene: TRBD2
clone size: -
CDR3 DNA: TGCGCCAGCAGCTTGGCCCTAGCGGGACTCACAGATACGCAGTATTTT
CDR3 protein: CASSLALAGLTDTQYF

V gene: TRBV25-1
J gene: TRBJ2-7
D gene: TRBD1
clone size: -
CDR3 DNA: TGTGCCAGCAGTGCAGACAGGGGTTTCTCCTACGAGCAGTACTTC
CDR3 protein: CASSADRGFSYEQYF

V gene: TRBV12-3/TRBV12-4
J gene: TRBJ1-5
D gene: -
clone size: many
CDR3 DNA: TGTGCCAGCAGTTCGAGGCATCAGCCCCAGCATTTT
CDR3 protein: CASSSRHQPQHF

V gene: TRBV28
J gene: TRBJ2-4
D gene: -
clone size: many
CDR3 DNA: TGTGCCAGCAGCTTAGAGGGCGGCAGCGCCAAAAACATTCAGTACTTC
CDR3 protein: CASSLEGGSAKNIQYF

V gene: TRBV7-8
J gene: TRBJ2-5
D gene: -
clone size: many
CDR3 DNA: TGTGCCAGCAGCTTAGGCCCTGGACGGGGCATCCAAGAGACCCAGTACTTC
CDR3 protein: CASSLGPGRGIQETQYF

V gene: TRBV28
J gene: TRBJ2-7
D gene: -
clone size: many
CDR3 DNA: TGTGCCAGCAGTTCGGAGACTGTAGCCTACGAGCAGTACTTC
CDR3 protein: CASSSETVAYEQYF

V gene: TRBV4-1
J gene: TRBJ2-7
D gene: TRBD1
clone size: few
CDR3 DNA: TGCGCCAGCAGCCACCCAGGGACAGGGGGCAGCTACGAGCAGTACTTC
CDR3 protein: CASSHPGTGGSYEQYF

V gene: TRBV27
J gene: TRBJ1-3
D gene: -
clone size: -
CDR3 DNA: TGTGCCAGCAGTACAGTCTCTGGAAACACCATATATTTT
CDR3 protein: CASSTVSGNTIYF

V gene: TRBV5-6
J gene: TRBJ2-5
D gene: TRBD2
clone size: many
CDR3 DNA: TGTGCCAGCACCCTGTTCGCGGGAGGGGGAGAGACCCAGTACTTC
CDR3 protein: CASTLFAGGGETQYF

V gene: TRBV20-1
J gene: TRBJ1-2
D gene: TRBD1
clone size: few
CDR3 DNA: TGCAGTGCTCTCCTGACAGGGTCAGGGGATGGCTACACCTTC
CDR3 protein: CSALLTGSGDGYTF

V gene: TRBV7-9
J gene: TRBJ2-5
D gene: -
clone size: -
CDR3 DNA: TGTGCCAGCAGCACCTCAGGGATAGATGAGACCCAGTACTTC
CDR3 protein: CASSTSGIDETQYF

V gene: TRBV28
J gene: TRBJ2-5
D gene: -
clone size: many
CDR3 DNA: TGTGCCAGCAGTCCTCGGGACGGCACAGAGACCCAGTACTTC
CDR3 protein: CASSPRDGTETQYF

V gene: TRBV29-1
J gene: TRBJ1-5
D gene: -
clone size: -
CDR3 DNA: TGCAGCGTTAAGGACGTTAACAATCAGCCCCAGCATTTT
CDR3 protein: CSVKDVNNQPQHF

V gene: TRBV28
J gene: TRBJ1-1
D gene: -
clone size: many
CDR3 DNA: TGTGCCAGCACCCGGGGACTCGCTGAAGCTTTCTTT
CDR3 protein: CASTRGLAEAFF

V gene: TRBV7-2
J gene: TRBJ1-5
D gene: -
clone size: -
CDR3 DNA: TGTGCCAGCAGCTTCCCGCGGGCGTCAGTCCTTAGCAATCAGCCCCAGCATTTT
CDR3 protein: CASSFPRASVLSNQPQHF

V gene: TRBV10-3
J gene: TRBJ2-7
D gene: -
clone size: few
CDR3 DNA: TGTGCCATCAGGGAGGCAGGGAATTACGAGCAGTACTTC
CDR3 protein: CAIREAGNYEQYF

V gene: TRBV9
J gene: TRBJ2-7
D gene: -
clone size: -
CDR3 DNA: TGTGCCAGCAGCTCCTTGTCAGGGTCCGAGCAGTACTTC
CDR3 protein: CASSSLSGSEQYF